Sequencing of this T cell receptor (beta chain) was carried out in a study of T cell changes during pregnancy in multiple sclerosis. The method was immunoSEQ multiplex PCR; TCRdb's version includes in-frame clones alone and lacks a portion of them. The sample consists of 45,000 to 55,000 clones, 80% to 95% of them appearing once. The CDR3 is made up of 13 amino acids. V was pared by 0 bases and J by 14 bases, with 15 bases between. Germline V gene data show CDR1 as SGHTA and CDR2 as FQGTGA. This TCR was sampled from a female donor with multiple sclerosis, enrolled in a pregnancy study. Sequencing was performed on peripheral blood, taken after pregnancy. The chain carries TRBV7-3 and TRBJ2-3; D is ambiguous. The CDR3 DNA sequence: TGTGCCAGCAGCTTAACATCTGCAAGAGATCGGTATTTT. Its translation: CASSLTSARDRYF.